The clone carrying this T cell receptor beta chain was seen a few times. The CDR3 is 18 amino acids. Germline V gene lookup returns CDR1 SGHRS and CDR2 YFSETQ. V dropped 0 bases and J dropped 5; count of bases not matched to a gene: 8. Noted time point: sample taken at primary tumor resection. Unsorted whole RNA from tumor, nontumor lung or frozen PBMC underwent sequencing. The source of the sample is a study of spatial heterogeneity in lung cancer. TCRdb recomputed calls from the 5' RACE reads with MiXCR, one row per CDR3 protein. The sample contains about 39,000 distinct CDR3 sequences, less than 6% of which appear only once.

This TCR was recovered from a male donor with early-stage non-small cell lung cancer. Sequenced material: PBMCs, taken at surgery. The chain is built from TRBV5-1 and TRBJ2-5, with 15 bases that match TRBD2. The CDR3 loop reads CASSLARTSGGAGETQYF. The CDR3 bases are TGCGCCAGCAGCTTGGCTCGGACTAGCGGGGGGGCCGGGGAGACCCAGTACTTC.